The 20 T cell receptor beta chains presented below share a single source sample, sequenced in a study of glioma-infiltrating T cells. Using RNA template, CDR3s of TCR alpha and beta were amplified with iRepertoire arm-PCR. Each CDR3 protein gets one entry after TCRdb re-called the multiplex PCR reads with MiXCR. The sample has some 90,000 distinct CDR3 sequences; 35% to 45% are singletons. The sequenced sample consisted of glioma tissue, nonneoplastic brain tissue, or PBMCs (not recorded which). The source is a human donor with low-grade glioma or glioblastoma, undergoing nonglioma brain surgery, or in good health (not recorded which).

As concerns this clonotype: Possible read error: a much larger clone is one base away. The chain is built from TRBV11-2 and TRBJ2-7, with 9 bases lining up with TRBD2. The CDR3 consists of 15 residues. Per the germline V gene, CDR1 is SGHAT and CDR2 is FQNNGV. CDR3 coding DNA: TGTGCCAGCAGCATCCTTAGCGGGAGTGGCTACAAGCAGTACTTC. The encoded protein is CASSILSGSGYKQYF.

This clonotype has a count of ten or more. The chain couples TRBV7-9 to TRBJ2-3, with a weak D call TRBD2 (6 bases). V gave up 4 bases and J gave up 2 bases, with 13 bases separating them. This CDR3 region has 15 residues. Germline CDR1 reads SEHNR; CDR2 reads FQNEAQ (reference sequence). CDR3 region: CASSSKWGVTDTQYF. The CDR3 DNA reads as TGTGCCAGCAGCTCGAAGTGGGGGGTCACAGATACGCAGTATTTT.

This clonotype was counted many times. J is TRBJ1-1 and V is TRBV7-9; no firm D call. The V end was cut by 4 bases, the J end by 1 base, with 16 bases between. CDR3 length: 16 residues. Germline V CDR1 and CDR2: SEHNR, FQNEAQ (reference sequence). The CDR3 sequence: CASSSQWYQPNTEAFF. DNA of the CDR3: TGTGCCAGCAGCTCGCAATGGTATCAGCCGAACACTGAAGCTTTCTTT.

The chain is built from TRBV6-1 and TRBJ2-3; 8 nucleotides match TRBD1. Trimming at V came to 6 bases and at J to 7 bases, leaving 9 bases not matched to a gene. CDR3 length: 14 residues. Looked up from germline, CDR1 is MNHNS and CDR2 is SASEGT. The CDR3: CASRAGQGVNTQYF. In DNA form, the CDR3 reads TGTGCCAGCAGGGCAGGACAGGGTGTGAATACGCAGTATTTT.

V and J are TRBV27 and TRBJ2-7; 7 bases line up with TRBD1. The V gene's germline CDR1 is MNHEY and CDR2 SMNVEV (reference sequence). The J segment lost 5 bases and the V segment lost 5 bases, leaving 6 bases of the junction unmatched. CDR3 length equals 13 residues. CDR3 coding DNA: TGTGCCAGCAGTCAGAGACAGGGCCACGAGCAGTACTTC. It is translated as CASSQRQGHEQYF.

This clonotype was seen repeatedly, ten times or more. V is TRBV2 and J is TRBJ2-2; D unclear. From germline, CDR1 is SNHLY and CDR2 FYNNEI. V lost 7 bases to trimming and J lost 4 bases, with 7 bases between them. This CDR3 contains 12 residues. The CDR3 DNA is TGTGCCAGCACTATTGGCACCGGGGAGCTGTTTTTT. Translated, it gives CASTIGTGELFF.

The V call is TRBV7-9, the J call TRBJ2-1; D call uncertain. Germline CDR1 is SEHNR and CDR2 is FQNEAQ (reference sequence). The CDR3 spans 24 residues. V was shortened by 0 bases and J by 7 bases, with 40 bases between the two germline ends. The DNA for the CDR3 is TGTGCCAGCAGCTTAGCGTCGGTGTACGGTTTATGGACCACGGAAGCCTCAAAAGGGAATGAGCAGTTCTTC. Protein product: CASSLASVYGLWTTEASKGNEQFF. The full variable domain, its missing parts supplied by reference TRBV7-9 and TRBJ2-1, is DTGVSQNPRHKITKRGQNVTFRCDPISEHNRLYWYRQTLGQGPEFLTYFQNEAQLEKSRLLSDRFSAERPKGSFSTLEIQRTEQGDSAMYLCASSLASVYGLWTTEASKGNEQFFGPGTRLTVL.

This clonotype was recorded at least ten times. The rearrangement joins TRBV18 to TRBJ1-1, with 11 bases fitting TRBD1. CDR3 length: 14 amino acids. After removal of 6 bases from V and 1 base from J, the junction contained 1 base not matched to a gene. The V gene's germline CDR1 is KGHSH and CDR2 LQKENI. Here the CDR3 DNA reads TGTGCCAGCTCCGGACAGGGGGCGAACACTGAAGCTTTCTTT. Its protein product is CASSGQGANTEAFF.

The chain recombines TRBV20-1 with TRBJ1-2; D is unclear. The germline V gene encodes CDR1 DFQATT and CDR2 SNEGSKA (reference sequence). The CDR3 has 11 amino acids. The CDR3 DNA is TGCATTGTAGCCTCGCGTGGGGTCTACACCTTC. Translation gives CIVASRGVYTF.

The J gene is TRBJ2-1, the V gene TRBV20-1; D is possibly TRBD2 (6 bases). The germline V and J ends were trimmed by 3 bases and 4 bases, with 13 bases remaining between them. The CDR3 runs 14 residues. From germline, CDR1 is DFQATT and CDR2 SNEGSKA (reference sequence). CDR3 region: CSASLEGGYNEQFF. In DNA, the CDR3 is TGCAGTGCTAGCCTAGAGGGAGGATACAATGAGCAGTTCTTC.

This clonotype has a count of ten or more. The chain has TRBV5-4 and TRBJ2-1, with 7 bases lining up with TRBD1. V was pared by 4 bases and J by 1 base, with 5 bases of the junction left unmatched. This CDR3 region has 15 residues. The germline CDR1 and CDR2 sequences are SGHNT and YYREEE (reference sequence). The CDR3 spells CASSRDSGSYNEQFF. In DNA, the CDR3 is TGTGCCAGCAGCCGGGACAGTGGGTCCTACAATGAGCAGTTCTTC.

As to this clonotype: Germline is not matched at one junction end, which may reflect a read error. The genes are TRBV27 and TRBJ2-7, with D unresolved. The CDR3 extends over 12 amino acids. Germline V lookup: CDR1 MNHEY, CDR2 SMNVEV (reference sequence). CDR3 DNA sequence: TGCGCCAGCAGCCGTCTAGGGAATGGGCAGTACTTC. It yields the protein CASSRLGNGQYF.

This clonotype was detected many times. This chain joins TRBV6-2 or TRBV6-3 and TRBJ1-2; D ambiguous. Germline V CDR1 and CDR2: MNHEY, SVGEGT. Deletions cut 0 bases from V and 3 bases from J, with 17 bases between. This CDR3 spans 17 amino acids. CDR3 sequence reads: CASSYSLRQLDDYGYTF. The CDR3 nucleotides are TGTGCCAGCAGTTACTCATTGCGGCAGCTAGACGACTATGGCTACACCTTC.

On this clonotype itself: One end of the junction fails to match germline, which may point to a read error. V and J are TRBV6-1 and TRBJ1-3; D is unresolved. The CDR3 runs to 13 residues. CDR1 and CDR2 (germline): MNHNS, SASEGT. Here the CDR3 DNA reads TGTGCCAGCAGCCTTGGGCCCGGAAACACCGTATATTTT. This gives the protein CASSLGPGNTVYF.

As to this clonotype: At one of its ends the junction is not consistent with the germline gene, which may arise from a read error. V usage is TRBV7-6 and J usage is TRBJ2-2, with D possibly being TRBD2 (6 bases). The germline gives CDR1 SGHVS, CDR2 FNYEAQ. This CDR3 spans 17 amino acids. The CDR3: CASSLRHGGRNTGELFF. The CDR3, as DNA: TGTGCCAGCAGCCTTAGACACGGAGGGAGGAACACCGGTGAGCTGTTTTTT.

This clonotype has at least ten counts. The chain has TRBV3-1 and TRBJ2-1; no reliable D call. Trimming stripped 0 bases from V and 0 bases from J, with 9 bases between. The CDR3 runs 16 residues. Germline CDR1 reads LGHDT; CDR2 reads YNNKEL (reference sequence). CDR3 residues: CASSQEGVASYNEQFF. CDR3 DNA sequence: TGTGCCAGCAGCCAAGAAGGCGTGGCCTCCTACAATGAGCAGTTCTTC.

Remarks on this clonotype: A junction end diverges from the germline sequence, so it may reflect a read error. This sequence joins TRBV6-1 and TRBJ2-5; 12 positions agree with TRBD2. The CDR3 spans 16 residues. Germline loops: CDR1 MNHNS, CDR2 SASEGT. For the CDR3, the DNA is TGTGCCAGCAGTATTCAGACTAGCGGGAGCGGGGAGACCAAGTACTTC. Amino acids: CASSIQTSGSGETKYF.

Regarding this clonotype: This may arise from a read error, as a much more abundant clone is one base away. CDR3 nucleotides: TGTGGCAGCAGCCTTGGACAGGGCGAGCAGTACTTC. It is translated as CGSSLGQGEQYF. The V gene is TRBV7-9, the J gene TRBJ2-7, with 8 bases aligning to TRBD1. Germline V lookup: CDR1 SEHNR, CDR2 FQNEAQ (reference sequence). CDR3 length: 12 amino acids.

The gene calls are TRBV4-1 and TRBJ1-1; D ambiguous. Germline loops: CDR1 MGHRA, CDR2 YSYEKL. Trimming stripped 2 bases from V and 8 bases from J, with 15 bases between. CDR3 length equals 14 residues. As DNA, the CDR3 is TGCGCCAGCAGCCAAAAGCGGTATGTCACCGAAGCTTTCTTT. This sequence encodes CASSQKRYVTEAFF.

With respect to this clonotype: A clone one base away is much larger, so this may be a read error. CDR3 in DNA: TGTGCCAGCAGCCTTAGCGGGAGCACAGGTACGCAGTATTTT. This codes for CASSLSGSTGTQYF. The chain combines TRBV24-1 with TRBJ2-3; 9 bases are a match to TRBD2. CDR1 and CDR2 from the germline V gene are KGHDR and SFDVKD. The CDR3 runs to 14 residues.